This is a list of T cell receptor beta chains from one sample in a study of shared clonotypes between healthy human individuals. Using immunoSEQ multiplex PCR, the repertoire was profiled, and TCRdb retains in-frame clones only, with some absent. The sample holds about 2.1 million clones; around 95% are singletons and the top ten take around 1.7%. The sequenced sample consisted of naive CD8+ T cells from PBMCs. The source of these receptors is a man aged 18 to 29 in good health. Some clones in this sample may be carry-over from other donors' samples. Each CDR3 is given with its conserved first and last residue. Fields, in order: CDR3 protein, D gene, V gene. D genes are given only for firm matches.

CDR3: CASSYSKKQGHEQYF; D: NA; V: TRBV6-5
CDR3: CASSSGTGRLPQHF; D: NA; V: TRBV5-6
CDR3: CASGPGTTSYNEQFF; D: TRBD2; V: TRBV19
CDR3: CASSQVYVGGMIIYNEQFF; D: NA; V: TRBV4-3
CDR3: CASSTGHSYEQYF; D: NA; V: TRBV9
CDR3: CASSDGLAGVTGELFF; D: TRBD2; V: TRBV2
CDR3: CASSQAAGGLGNEQFF; D: TRBD2; V: TRBV4-1
CDR3: CASSLGGAGETQYF; D: NA; V: TRBV7-9
CDR3: CSAASGAAGYTF; D: NA; V: TRBV29-1
CDR3: CAYIGGLDEKLFF; D: NA; V: TRBV7-9
CDR3: CASSSLEGRATGELFF; D: TRBD2; V: TRBV13
CDR3: CASSRDTRGVIEAFF; D: NA; V: TRBV7-9
CDR3: CASSWLRSGTGELFF; D: NA; V: TRBV5-6
CDR3: CASSALAAKTDTQYF; D: TRBD2; V: TRBV9
CDR3: CASSFRQGVYEQYF; D: TRBD1; V: TRBV7-6
CDR3: CASSPTGTVRPYEQYF; D: TRBD1; V: TRBV2
CDR3: CAISELASVSSYEQYF; D: NA; V: TRBV10-3
CDR3: CASSWGGIGRREQYF; D: NA; V: TRBV5-5
CDR3: CASSARRGTGQGHQPQHF; D: TRBD1; V: TRBV28
CDR3: CASSFIGGQTNQPQHF; D: NA; V: TRBV28
CDR3: CASSLGVGHYGYTF; D: NA; V: TRBV5-6
CDR3: CASSEIFGPQHF; D: NA; V: TRBV27
CDR3: CASSSLDRRTEAFF; D: NA; V: TRBV5-4
CDR3: CASSVGQGNYNEQFF; D: TRBD1; V: TRBV9
CDR3: CASRSGGWRENYNEQFF; D: NA; V: TRBV11-1
CDR3: CASSEATGINSYNEQFF; D: TRBD1; V: TRBV6-1
CDR3: CASSVEGSRNEQFF; D: NA; V: TRBV9
CDR3: CASSPRTSGRTLSHEQFF; D: TRBD2; V: TRBV7-3
CDR3: CATSEVEGLVEAFF; D: NA; V: TRBV15
CDR3: CASSLVGGTQPQHF; D: NA; V: TRBV27
CDR3: CASSYSTGQLPYEQYF; D: NA; V: TRBV6-5
CDR3: CASSLRGTYEQYF; D: NA; V: TRBV27
CDR3: CSATVNTEAFF; D: NA; V: TRBV20-1
CDR3: CASSYTLTLAGFGQFF; D: TRBD2; V: TRBV28
CDR3: CASSQPRGPSYNEQFF; D: NA; V: TRBV2
CDR3: CASSYSPVGYEQYF; D: NA; V: TRBV6-5
CDR3: CASSIMREGDDTEAFF; D: NA; V: TRBV19
CDR3: CASSFRRGRNTNEKLFF; D: TRBD1; V: TRBV28
CDR3: CASRQEGGYTF; D: NA; V: TRBV5-1
CDR3: CASSVGGSGSYNEQFF; D: NA; V: TRBV9
CDR3: CASSLGLAGVNEQFF; D: TRBD2; V: TRBV7-9
CDR3: CASSPPGSGANVLTF; D: NA; V: TRBV28
CDR3: CASSPALAGPPPYEQYF; D: TRBD2; V: TRBV28
CDR3: CASSRGGVYNEQFF; D: NA; V: TRBV5-1
CDR3: CASSVGTGGHQPQHF; D: TRBD1; V: TRBV27
CDR3: CSVEMSTGTRGSYNEQFF; D: TRBD2; V: TRBV29-1
CDR3: CASSRLQGRETQYF; D: NA; V: TRBV14
CDR3: CASSLTGPQYGYTF; D: NA; V: TRBV5-6